What follows are 5 T cell receptor beta chains derived from one specimen sequenced in a study of blood T cell repertoires in COVID-19. Method: immunoSEQ multiplex PCR; TCRdb's copy keeps in-frame clones and lacks some. The table shows 49,000 or so clones, with around 87% occurring only once. Sample: peripheral blood. The receptors derive from a man aged 50 to 60 with active COVID-19.

The chain uses TRBV18 and TRBJ2-1; no clear D gene. Germline V gene lookup returns CDR1 KGHSH and CDR2 LQKENI. The CDR3 totals 14 residues. The ends were cut back, 10 bases at V and 0 bases at J, with 13 bases in the middle. The CDR3 DNA reads as TGTGCCACCGCGGCCCGCAGCTCCTACAATGAGCAGTTCTTC. Protein product: CATAARSSYNEQFF.

The V call is TRBV5-5, the J call TRBJ1-5; D may be TRBD1 (5 bases). Trimming cost V 4 bases and J 5 bases, with 16 bases left between them. CDR1 and CDR2 (germline): SGHKS, YYEKEE (reference sequence). The CDR3 runs to 15 residues. DNA for the CDR3: TGTGCCAGCAGCCCCTATGGGGGGTCGGATCAGCCCCAGCATTTT. Its protein product is CASSPYGGSDQPQHF.

The rearrangement links TRBV6-4 to TRBJ2-2; weak D call: TRBD2 (5 bases). The length of the CDR3 is 15 residues. V was cut by 0 bases and J by 2 bases, with 7 bases left in between. Germline V lookup: CDR1 MRHNA, CDR2 SNTAGT. CDR3 sequence: CASSDSAGNTGELFF. Written as DNA, the CDR3 is TGTGCCAGCAGTGACTCGGCGGGTAACACCGGGGAGCTGTTTTTT.

V is TRBV27 and J is TRBJ1-3; TRBD1 might be the D (5 bases). Deletions cut 0 bases from V and 0 bases from J, with 12 bases between. This CDR3 is built from 17 residues. Germline CDR1 and CDR2: MNHEY and SMNVEV (reference sequence). The CDR3 region is CASSLSSGALSGNTIYF. The CDR3, as DNA: TGTGCCAGCAGTTTATCGAGCGGGGCCCTCTCTGGAAACACCATATATTTT.

This clone showed up just once. CDR3 DNA sequence: TGTGCCAGCAGCTTGTCTGGCCCCCTCTATGGCTACACCTTC. Translation gives CASSLSGPLYGYTF. This rearrangement joins TRBV7-2 to TRBJ1-2, with D hard to call. This CDR3 has 14 amino acids. V was pared by 3 bases and J by 4 bases, with 12 bases between. Germline CDR1 is SGHTA and CDR2 is FQGNSA. Full variable domain (outside the CDR3, taken from reference TRBV7-2 and TRBJ1-2): GAGVSQSPSNKVTEKGKDVELRCDPISGHTALYWYRQSLGQGLEFLIYFQGNSAPDKSGLPSDRFSAERTGGSVSTLTIQRTQQEDSAVYLCASSLSGPLYGYTFGSGTRLTVV.